This T cell receptor beta chain was obtained from a study of blood T cell repertoires in COVID-19. Study-wide context: COVID-19 samples from acute and convalescent phases originated in the United States, Italy and Spain. From T cells, B-cell-depleted T cells, or PBMCs came the material, which was cDNA or gDNA.

The V and J ends lost 7 bases and 10 bases respectively, with 20 bases between them. Per the germline V gene, CDR1 is MNHEY and CDR2 is SVGAGI. This CDR3 region has 15 residues. The protocol was immunoSEQ multiplex PCR, while the TCRdb copy is restricted to in-frame clones and leaves out a portion. The sample carries 73,000 or so clones, roughly 84% recorded once. Source material: peripheral blood. The receptor comes from a woman aged 60-70 years with acute or convalescent COVID-19. The chain is built from TRBV6-5 and TRBJ1-6, with D possibly being TRBD1 (5 bases). CDR3 sequence: CASIITAGGGSPLHF. The CDR3 DNA follows: TGTGCCAGCATTATTACGGCGGGGGGTGGCTCACCCCTCCACTTT.